Listed here is a single TCR beta chain. In the original analysis: Researchers report that nucleated cell counts were estimated from reference gene primer amplification. The table came from immunoSEQ multiplex PCR; TCRdb's copy has only in-frame clones and leaves some out. V, J and clone size are taken as reported in that table, and D and trimming were inferred from the DNA itself. The sample lists roughly 160,000 clones; approximately 90% were seen once. Per germline, CDR1 SGHRS and CDR2 YFSETQ. The CDR3 has 14 residues. V was cut by 5 bases and J by 5 bases, with 14 bases left in between. The data derive from a study of blood T cell repertoires in COVID-19.

The origin of this receptor is a man aged 55 to 70 with acute or convalescent COVID-19. Material: peripheral blood. This sequence joins TRBV5-1 and TRBJ2-1, with a tentative D call TRBD1 (5 bases). The CDR3: CASRATENNNEQFF. The CDR3 region has the DNA TGCGCCAGCAGAGCGACAGAAAACAACAATGAGCAGTTCTTC. Full variable domain (rest looked up from reference TRBV5-1 and TRBJ2-1): KAGVTQTPRYLIKTRGQQVTLSCSPISGHRSVSWYQQTPGQGLQFLFEYFSETQRNKGNFPGRFSGRQFSNSRSEMNVSTLELGDSALYLCASRATENNNEQFFGPGTRLTVL.